This TCR beta chain was retrieved from a study of blood T cells in healthy people across ages. Then a second PCR, running about 6 to 11 cycles, was carried out with a sample-barcoded 5' primer and a J-beta primer mix. TCRdb analysed the 5' RACE reads with MiXCR anew, one entry per CDR3 protein. The table includes 650,000 to 800,000 distinct CDR3 sequences, 40% to 50% detected once. Healthy Caucasian individuals from Russia aged 6 to 90 were enrolled as donors. J lost 4 bases, V lost 2 bases, and 4 bases had no gene match. This CDR3 comprises 16 residues. Germline V CDR1 and CDR2: ENHRY, SYGVKD. There are a few counts of this clonotype.

The chain uses TRBV10-3 and TRBJ2-3; 12 positions match TRBD2. Sequencing used blood. The sequence was collected from a man aged 60 to 69 in good health. CDR3 sequence: CAISERLAGVSDTQYF. In DNA, the CDR3 is TGTGCCATCAGTGAGAGACTAGCGGGGGTTTCAGATACGCAGTATTTT.